This T cell receptor (beta chain) came from a study of shared clonotypes between healthy human individuals. Findings and limits, study-wide: Among donors, sharing of clonotypes was expected to be affected by sequencing depth.

At a deep level, the assay was run. The data were produced by immunoSEQ multiplex PCR, yet TCRdb's version contains in-frame clones alone and is incomplete. The sample includes about 560,000 clones, around 78% seen only once; the top ten take approximately 12%. This clone came up once. Its antigen is as yet unknown. The CDR3 contains 15 residues. The V segment lost 3 bases and the J segment 6 bases; nucleotides outside the gene matches: 9. CDR1 is SGHRS and CDR2 is YFSETQ in the germline V gene. The sample taken for sequencing was PBMCs. The sequence came from a woman between 40 and 50 years old in good health. Some clones in this sample may be carry-over from other donors' samples. The J gene is TRBJ2-1, the V gene TRBV5-1; 7 nucleotides match TRBD1. The CDR3 is CASSWTGGSGNEQFF. DNA for the CDR3: TGCGCCAGCAGCTGGACAGGTGGGTCCGGCAATGAGCAGTTCTTC.